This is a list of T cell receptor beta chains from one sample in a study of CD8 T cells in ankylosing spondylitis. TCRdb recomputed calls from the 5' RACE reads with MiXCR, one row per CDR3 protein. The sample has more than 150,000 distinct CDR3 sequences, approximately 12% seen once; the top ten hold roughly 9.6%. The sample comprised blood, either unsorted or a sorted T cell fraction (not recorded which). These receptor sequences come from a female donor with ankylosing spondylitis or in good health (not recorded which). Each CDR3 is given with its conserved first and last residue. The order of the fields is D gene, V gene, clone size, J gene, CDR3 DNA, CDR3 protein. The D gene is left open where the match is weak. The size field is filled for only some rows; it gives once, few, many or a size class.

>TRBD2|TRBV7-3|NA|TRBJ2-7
TGTGCCAGCAGCTTAACCGAACTAGCGGGGAGTGAGCAGTACTTC
CASSLTELAGSEQYF
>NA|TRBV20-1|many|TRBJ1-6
TGCAGTGCTCATGGGGGTTTTAATTCACCCCTCCACTTT
CSAHGGFNSPLHF
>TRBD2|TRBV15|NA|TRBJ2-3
TGTGCCACCAGCGATGGTAATAGCGGGAGCACAGATACGCAGTATTTT
CATSDGNSGSTDTQYF
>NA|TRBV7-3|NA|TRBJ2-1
TGTGCCAGCAGCTTAAAACTCTCCGAATACAATGAGCAGTTCTTC
CASSLKLSEYNEQFF
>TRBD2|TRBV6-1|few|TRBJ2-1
TGTGCCTCAGGGGCTAGCGGGACGAAGGTGCATGAGCAGTTCTTC
CASGASGTKVHEQFF
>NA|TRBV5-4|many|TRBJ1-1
TGTGCCAGCAGCCCAAAGGACAGACTTCACACTGAAGCTTTCTTT
CASSPKDRLHTEAFF
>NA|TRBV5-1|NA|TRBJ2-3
TGCGCCAGCAGGTATCCAGGGGTGAGTCCAGATACGCAGTATTTT
CASRYPGVSPDTQYF
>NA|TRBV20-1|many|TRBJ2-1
TGCAGTGCTAGCCGCCAGGGAGTCTACAATGAGCAGTTCTTC
CSASRQGVYNEQFF
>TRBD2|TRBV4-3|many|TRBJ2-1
TGCGCCAGCAGCCAAGTAACTAGCGGGCCATACAATGAGCAGTTCTTC
CASSQVTSGPYNEQFF
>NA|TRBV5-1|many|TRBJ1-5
TGCGCCAGCAGCTTGGGTTTCAATCAGCCCCAGCATTTT
CASSLGFNQPQHF